These 4 T cell receptor beta chains originate from one sample sequenced in a study of T cells in Graves' hyperthyroidism and ophthalmopathy. Amplification of TCR beta CDR3 regions was performed using RNA transcripts as template. A first-round RT-PCR of the TCR CDR3 used the HTBI primer set. TCRdb reprocessed the multiplex PCR reads with MiXCR, giving one entry per CDR3 protein. The sample shows 690,000 or so distinct CDR3 sequences, around 20% of them seen only once. What was sequenced was blood. The receptors were sampled from a woman aged 50 to 65 with Graves' hyperthyroidism that later progressed to Graves' ophthalmopathy.

A note on this clonotype: A much larger clonotype is one base distant, so this may be a read error. The V and J genes are TRBV2 and TRBJ1-1; D perhaps matches TRBD1 (5 bases). CDR3 size: 13 residues. Germline CDR1 is SNHLY and CDR2 is FYNNEI. This CDR3 reads CASSVLQVIEALF. For the CDR3, the DNA is TGTGCCAGCAGTGTATTACAGGTGATTGAAGCTCTCTTT.

There are many counts of this clonotype. The chain employs TRBV5-1 and TRBJ1-2, with D hard to call. Trimming took off 2 bases at V and 10 bases at J, with 9 bases between the two ends. This CDR3 contains 11 residues. Per the germline V gene, CDR1 is SGHRS and CDR2 is YFSETQ. The CDR3, as DNA: TGCGCCAGCAGCTTAGACTTGGACTACACCTTC. This gives the protein CASSLDLDYTF.

V gene TRBV20-1 combines with J gene TRBJ2-5; 8 nucleotides match TRBD1. The J segment lost 4 bases and the V segment lost 6 bases, leaving 7 bases of the junction unmatched. The CDR3 runs to 13 residues. CDR1 is DFQATT, CDR2 SNEGSKA, per germline (reference sequence). The CDR3 bases are TGCAGTGCCCCGGACAGGGTCTCAGAGACCCAGTACTTC. Translating gives CSAPDRVSETQYF.

The rearrangement links TRBV6-6 to TRBJ2-3; 8 bases are shared with TRBD2. CDR1 is MNHNY and CDR2 is SVGAGI in the germline V gene (reference sequence). The CDR3 has 17 amino acids. With 2 bases clipped from V and 4 bases from J, the junction kept 11 bases outside the gene matches. The CDR3 bases are TGTGCCAGCAGTTACGGCGGTAGCGGGACCCGCGCAGATACGCAGTATTTT. Its translation: CASSYGGSGTRADTQYF.